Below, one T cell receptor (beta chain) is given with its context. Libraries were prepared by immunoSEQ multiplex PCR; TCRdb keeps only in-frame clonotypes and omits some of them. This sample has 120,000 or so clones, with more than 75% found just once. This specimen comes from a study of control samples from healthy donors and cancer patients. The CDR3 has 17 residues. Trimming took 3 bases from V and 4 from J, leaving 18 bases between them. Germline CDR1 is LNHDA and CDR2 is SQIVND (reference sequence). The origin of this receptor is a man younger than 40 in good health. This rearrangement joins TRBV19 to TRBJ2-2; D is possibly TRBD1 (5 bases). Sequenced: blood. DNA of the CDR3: TGTGCCAGTAGTATGCAGGGATTCGTCCGGTCCACCGGGGAGCTGTTTTTT. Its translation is CASSMQGFVRSTGELFF.